This T cell receptor beta chain was sequenced during a study of T cell clonotyping in hematopoietic cell transplantation. The assay was immunoSEQ multiplex PCR, and TCRdb's table has in-frame clones only and misses some. Of around 80,000 clones in the sample, almost 97% were seen once. The CDR3 is 16 amino acids. The germline V gene encodes CDR1 SGHNT and CDR2 YYREEE (reference sequence). V shed 5 bases and J 2 bases; nucleotides not matched to a gene: 7. Stated time point: recipient sample about 28 days before transplant, after cytoreduction. The source of this sequence is a woman aged 50 to 60 with acute myeloid leukemia. Some clones in this sample may be carry-over from other donors' samples. The chain has TRBV5-4 and TRBJ2-3, with 11 bases that match TRBD2. This specimen was peripheral blood mononuclear cells, taken before stem cell transplant. The CDR3 sequence is CASSSGTSGSTDTQYF. The CDR3 bases are TGTGCCAGCAGTTCCGGGACTAGCGGTTCCACAGATACGCAGTATTTT.